This T cell receptor beta chain was identified during a study of T cells in localized non-small cell lung cancer. A note on this clone: Its antigen is still unknown.

V dropped 7 bases and J dropped 4; count of bases not matched to a gene: 10. CDR1 and CDR2 from the germline V gene are SGHRS and YFSETQ. This CDR3 has 15 amino acids. Study-level points and caveats: In uninvolved adjacent lung, T cell clonality reached its highest value, exceeding tumor. Those with higher blood T cell density had longer overall survival.

TCRdb keeps only in-frame clones here, not all; method: immunoSEQ multiplex PCR. The sample consists of approximately 72,000 clones, almost 85% of them appearing once. The rearrangement links TRBV5-1 to TRBJ1-5; TRBD1 matches 8 bases. This specimen consisted of peripheral blood, obtained before any cancer treatment. The receptor was derived from a female donor older than 55 with stage I lung adenocarcinoma. CDR3 in DNA: TGCGCCAGCCGACCCACGACAGGGGCGAATCAGCCCCAGCATTTT. Its protein product is CASRPTTGANQPQHF.